This T cell receptor beta chain comes out of a study of blood T cell repertoires in COVID-19. Study as a whole: Samples representing acute and convalescent COVID-19 were sourced from the United States, Italy and Spain. In each case, the material was cDNA or gDNA derived from T cells, B-cell-depleted T cells, or PBMCs.

As processed by the authors: Using reference gene primer amplification, nucleated cell counts were estimated. Some clones are missing from TCRdb's copy, which holds only in-frame ones; the method was immunoSEQ multiplex PCR. V and J calls and clone size are as listed in that table; D and trimming were resolved from the DNA. The table lists 130,000 to 150,000 clones, approximately 86% of them singletons. Germline CDR1 MNHEY, CDR2 SMNVEV (reference sequence). V lost 4 bases, J lost 1 base, and 13 bases lay in between. The CDR3 contains 15 residues. Sequenced input: peripheral blood. This receptor was taken from a woman aged 35 to 49 with active or convalescent COVID-19. The genes are TRBV27 and TRBJ1-1; a possible D gene is TRBD1 (5 bases). The CDR3 protein is CASSSGRRENTEAFF. In DNA, the CDR3 is TGTGCCAGCAGTTCGGGACGGAGGGAGAACACTGAAGCTTTCTTT.